One and the same sample provided the 32 T cell receptor beta chains below, sequenced in a study of cytomegalovirus exposure and HLA in healthy donors (dated by TCRdb to the late 2010s). Libraries were made using the immunoSEQ multiplex PCR assay. For the multiplex PCR, a mixture combining 60 forward primers for TCR Vbeta segments and 13 reverse primers for TCR Jbeta segments was used. The table comes from immuneACCESS by way of TCRdb, which keeps in-frame sequences with V and J called. Part of the clones is missing from these tables; in studies checked, under half for an unresolved V gene and the rest for unknown reasons. Counted in this sample were 110,000 to 150,000 clones; about 82% of them appeared once. In total, the top ten clones hold around 3.7% of the sample. The sample comprised PBMCs. All receptors come from a male donor in good health and CMV-seronegative.

The rearrangement links TRBV9 to TRBJ2-1; D unresolved. CDR1 and CDR2 (germline): SGDLS, YYNGEE. The CDR3 consists of 16 residues. V gave up 4 bases and J gave up 1 base, with 15 bases separating them. The CDR3 nucleotides read TGTGCCAGCAGCCCGCGAGTGGGCCTGTCCTACAATGAGCAGTTCTTC. It specifies CASSPRVGLSYNEQFF. Combining the CDR3 with reference TRBV9 and TRBJ2-1 gives the whole variable domain DSGVTQTPKHLITATGQRVTLRCSPRSGDLSVYWYQQSLDQGLQFLIQYYNGEERAKGNILERFSAQQFPDLHSELNLSSLELGDSALYFCASSPRVGLSYNEQFFGPGTRLTVL.

The chain links TRBV7-9 to TRBJ2-1, with 8 nucleotides matching TRBD2. Per germline, CDR1 SEHNR and CDR2 FQNEAQ (reference sequence). V lost 3 bases to trimming and J lost 7 bases; unmatched junction nucleotides: 5. CDR3 length: 14 residues. The CDR3 loop is CASSLREVTNEQFF. The CDR3 DNA reads TGTGCCAGCAGCTTGCGGGAGGTTACTAATGAGCAGTTCTTC. The full variable domain, with the rest looked up from reference TRBV7-9 and TRBJ2-1, is DTGVSQNPRHKITKRGQNVTFRCDPISEHNRLYWYRQTLGQGPEFLTYFQNEAQLEKSRLLSDRFSAERPKGSFSTLEIQRTEQGDSAMYLCASSLREVTNEQFFGPGTRLTVL.

The chain links TRBV6-5 to TRBJ1-1, with unresolved D. The V end lost 6 bases, the J end lost 4 bases, and 12 bases lay between the germline ends. The germline CDR1 and CDR2 sequences are MNHEY and SVGAGI. The CDR3 is 13 residues long. Here the CDR3 DNA reads TGTGCCAGCAGCCCCCAGCGGGCCACTGAAGCTTTCTTT. Translation gives CASSPQRATEAFF.

This rearrangement joins TRBV9 to TRBJ1-6; weak D call: TRBD1 (5 bases). The CDR3 is 15 amino acids. Germline V lookup: CDR1 SGDLS, CDR2 YYNGEE. V was clipped by 0 bases and J by 8 bases, with 12 bases between them. The CDR3 DNA reads TGTGCCAGCAGCGTAGACCCAGGGTGGGATTCACCCCTCCACTTT. This translates into CASSVDPGWDSPLHF.

The rearrangement uses TRBV19 and TRBJ1-5, with D uncertain. The CDR3 extends over 16 amino acids. Germline assignment: CDR1 LNHDA and CDR2 SQIVND (reference sequence). V lost 5 bases and J 0 bases, leaving 14 bases between the germline ends. The CDR3 loop is CASSQRSDYSNQPQHF. CDR3 DNA sequence: TGTGCCAGTAGTCAAAGGAGCGACTATAGCAATCAGCCCCAGCATTTT.

The chain has TRBV4-2 and TRBJ2-2, with D perhaps TRBD2 (6 bases). V was pared by 4 bases and J by 5 bases, with 20 bases between. Germline V gene sequence: CDR1 LGHNA, CDR2 YNFKEQ. The CDR3 is 17 residues long. CDR3 nucleotides: TGTGCCAGCAGCCCCCCCATGTTTAGCGGATCTACCGGGGAGCTGTTTTTT. This gives the protein CASSPPMFSGSTGELFF.

CDR3 DNA: TGCGCCAGCAGCCAAGTCTTGGCGGGACTGAACACCGGGGAGCTGTTTTTT. It encodes CASSQVLAGLNTGELFF. J is TRBJ2-2 and V is TRBV4-1; D perhaps matches TRBD2 (6 bases). Germline loops: CDR1 MGHRA, CDR2 YSYEKL. V was clipped by 1 base and J by 1 base, with 13 bases between them. The CDR3 totals 17 residues.

V usage is TRBV9 and J usage is TRBJ2-3; 8 nucleotides match TRBD2. The V and J ends lost 4 bases and 5 bases, in that order; junction bases with no gene match: 6. Germline V lookup: CDR1 SGDLS, CDR2 YYNGEE. The CDR3 length is 14 residues. CDR3 DNA: TGTGCCAGCAGCCAGAGCGGGAGAATAGATACGCAGTATTTT. Protein: CASSQSGRIDTQYF.

The chain recombines TRBV10-3 with TRBJ1-2, with a tentative D call TRBD1 (5 bases). This CDR3 spans 13 amino acids. V was clipped by 4 bases and J by 6 bases, with 12 bases between them. Germline CDR1 ENHRY, CDR2 SYGVKD. DNA for the CDR3: TGTGCCATCAGTGGGACACCGAAAAATGGCTACACCTTC. This sequence encodes CAISGTPKNGYTF.

This clone is a singleton in its sample. The junction differs from germline at one of its ends, possibly a read error. V usage is TRBV9 and J usage is TRBJ2-3; 8 bases align to TRBD2. The CDR3 has 17 residues. Germline V gene sequence: CDR1 SGDLS, CDR2 YYNGEE. CDR3 sequence reads: CVSSPGWGGRTTDTQYF. CDR3 bases: TGTGTCAGCAGCCCCGGGTGGGGCGGGAGGACCACAGATACGCAGTATTTT.

J is TRBJ2-1 and V is TRBV4-1; 7 bases are a match to TRBD2. Germline CDR1 and CDR2: MGHRA and YSYEKL. Trimming at V came to 3 bases and at J to 9 bases, leaving 11 bases not matched to a gene. CDR3 size: 15 residues. The chain's CDR3 is CASSQMTSQVGEQFF. The CDR3 region has the DNA TGCGCCAGCAGCCAGATGACTAGCCAAGTTGGTGAGCAGTTCTTC.

A note on this clone: One end of the junction fails to match germline, which may point to a read error. The gene calls are TRBV27 and TRBJ2-2; 8 nucleotides match TRBD1. The germline CDR1 and CDR2 sequences are MNHEY and SMNVEV (reference sequence). There are 17 residues in the CDR3. CDR3 in amino acids: CASSLSLQGANTGGLFF. CDR3 sequence (DNA): TGTGCCAGCAGTTTATCTCTTCAGGGGGCTAACACCGGGGGGCTGTTTTTT.

This clone appeared a single time. J is TRBJ2-7 and V is TRBV27; D may be TRBD1 (5 bases). Trimming stripped 6 bases from V and 7 bases from J, with 10 bases between. The CDR3 consists of 11 residues. Germline values: CDR1 MNHEY, CDR2 SMNVEV (reference sequence). CDR3 coding DNA: TGTGCCAGCAGCTCAGGGTGGGAGCAGTACTTC. Protein product: CASSSGWEQYF.

The chain couples TRBV6-6 to TRBJ1-4; TRBD1 aligns across 7 bases. The CDR3 contains 14 residues. Germline CDR1 is MNHNY and CDR2 is SVGAGI (reference sequence). Trimming removed 7 bases from V and 6 bases from J; junction bases left unmatched: 8. The CDR3 sequence is CASKPGQGDEKLFF. CDR3 DNA sequence: TGTGCCAGCAAACCGGGGCAGGGGGATGAAAAACTGTTTTTT.

The rearrangement links TRBV27 to TRBJ2-1, with TRBD2 matching 8 bases. The ends lost 6 bases at V and 7 bases at J; junction bases unmatched: 14. Germline CDR1 reads MNHEY; CDR2 reads SMNVEV (reference sequence). The CDR3 covers 16 residues. This CDR3 is CASRSAGGGSYNEQFF. The CDR3 bases are TGTGCCAGCAGATCCGCCGGGGGGGGAAGCTATAATGAGCAGTTCTTC.

Turning to this clone: This specimen includes other DNA sequences encoding the same CDR3. V usage is TRBV9 and J usage is TRBJ1-1; the match to TRBD1 covers 10 bases. V lost 3 bases and J lost 5; bases outside the gene matches: 4. This CDR3 spans 14 amino acids. CDR1 SGDLS and CDR2 YYNGEE come from the germline V gene. The CDR3 nucleotides are TGTGCCAGCAGCGGACAGGGGGCTTGGACTGAAGCTTTCTTT. Its protein product is CASSGQGAWTEAFF. The variable domain in full, with the rest retrieved from reference TRBV9 and TRBJ1-1, is DSGVTQTPKHLITATGQRVTLRCSPRSGDLSVYWYQQSLDQGLQFLIQYYNGEERAKGNILERFSAQQFPDLHSELNLSSLELGDSALYFCASSGQGAWTEAFFGQGTRLTVV.

The rearrangement joins TRBV7-8 to TRBJ2-7; 8 positions agree with TRBD1. Trimming cost V 1 base and J 6 bases; bases outside gene matches: 8. The CDR3 length is 15 residues. The germline CDR1 and CDR2 sequences are SGHVS and FQNEAQ. The CDR3 region is CASSLVAGQGPEQYF. CDR3 in DNA: TGTGCCAGCAGCTTAGTGGCTGGACAGGGTCCCGAGCAGTACTTC.

The CDR3 loop reads CASSHGQGEQYF. DNA for the CDR3: TGTGCCAGCAGTCATGGACAGGGCGAGCAGTACTTC. This chain uses TRBV5-6 with TRBJ2-7; 8 positions agree with TRBD1. The germline V gene has CDR1 SGHDT and CDR2 YYEEEE. V was clipped by 5 bases and J by 6 bases; unmatched bases: 4. The CDR3 consists of 12 residues.

V usage is TRBV6-5 and J usage is TRBJ1-4; TRBD1 agrees at 7 bases. This CDR3 contains 15 residues. Per germline, CDR1 MNHEY and CDR2 SVGAGI. V shed 5 bases and J 0 bases; nucleotides not matched to a gene: 3. CDR3 nucleotide sequence: TGTGCCAGCAGTAGAGACAGGGCAACTAATGAAAAACTGTTTTTT. This codes for CASSRDRATNEKLFF.

In this sample, this clone turned up a few times. V and J are TRBV7-9 and TRBJ2-1; D ambiguous. Trimming stripped 2 bases from V and 4 bases from J, with 9 bases between. Germline V CDR1 and CDR2: SEHNR, FQNEAQ (reference sequence). The CDR3 has 14 amino acids. CDR3 protein: CASSLHLEYNEQFF. In DNA, the CDR3 is TGTGCCAGCAGCTTACACCTAGAATACAATGAGCAGTTCTTC.

The chain combines TRBV11-3 with TRBJ2-1; 8 bases fit TRBD2. V shed 1 base and J 7 bases; nucleotides not matched to a gene: 9. The CDR3 runs to 16 residues. Germline CDR1 is SGHNT and CDR2 is YENEEA. The CDR3 sequence is CASSLGLAGIRNEQFF. The DNA of the CDR3 is TGTGCCAGCAGCTTAGGTTTAGCGGGGATTCGGAATGAGCAGTTCTTC.

The rearrangement uses TRBV7-6 and TRBJ2-1; 7 bases fit TRBD1. The J segment lost 1 base and the V segment lost 0 bases, leaving 6 bases of the junction unmatched. There are 17 residues in the CDR3. Germline V CDR1 and CDR2: SGHVS, FNYEAQ. The CDR3 coding sequence is TGTGCCAGCAGCTTAGCAAGGGGCAGGGGGTCCTACAATGAGCAGTTCTTC. Translating it yields CASSLARGRGSYNEQFF.

A note on this clone: This CDR3 is also generated by other DNA sequences in the sample. This rearrangement joins TRBV5-1 to TRBJ2-2; a weak D match, TRBD1 (6 bases). This CDR3 region has 15 residues. V was cut by 4 bases and J by 0 bases, with 10 bases left in between. Germline CDR1 SGHRS, CDR2 YFSETQ. CDR3 region: CASSPGQANTGELFF. The CDR3 DNA reads TGCGCCAGCAGCCCGGGACAAGCGAACACCGGGGAGCTGTTTTTT.

The table lists this clone with a few counts. The rearrangement links TRBV4-3 to TRBJ1-6; 7 bases agree with TRBD1. This CDR3 spans 14 amino acids. Trimming removed 2 bases from V and 6 bases from J; junction bases left unmatched: 1. Per the germline V gene, CDR1 is LGHNA and CDR2 is YSLEER. CDR3 protein: CASSQWDSNSPLHF. The CDR3 DNA follows: TGCGCCAGCAGCCAATGGGACAGTAATTCACCCCTCCACTTT.

The rearrangement uses TRBV6-5 and TRBJ2-5; D might be TRBD2 (7 bases). V gave up 5 bases and J gave up 5 bases, with 15 bases separating them. This CDR3 is 14 amino acids long. CDR1 MNHEY and CDR2 SVGAGI come from the germline V gene. The CDR3 loop reads CASSQTGGGETQYF. Written as DNA, the CDR3 is TGTGCCAGCAGTCAAACGGGGGGCGGGGAGACCCAGTACTTC.

The CDR3 loop reads CASSSRHNNYGYTF. CDR3 DNA sequence: TGTGCCAGTAGTTCCCGACACAATAACTATGGCTACACCTTC. This chain joins TRBV19 and TRBJ1-2; D gene unclear. This CDR3 comprises 14 residues. Germline V lookup: CDR1 LNHDA, CDR2 SQIVND (reference sequence). The V gene lost 5 bases and the J gene lost 1 base, with 11 bases spanning the gap.

The chain's CDR3 is CASRGGNSYEQYF. The CDR3 bases are TGTGCCAGCAGGGGAGGCAACTCCTACGAGCAGTACTTC. The chain employs TRBV27 and TRBJ2-7; D is perhaps TRBD2 (6 bases). CDR1 is MNHEY, CDR2 SMNVEV, per germline (reference sequence). The CDR3 loop spans 13 amino acids. V lost 6 bases, J lost 0 bases, and 9 bases lay in between.

V gene TRBV21-1 combines with J gene TRBJ2-1; the table's D gene call, TRBD2, was not cross checked with the DNA. TRBV21-1 is recorded as a pseudogene. The length of the CDR3 is 21 residues. CDR3 sequence reads: CASSKTFPTSGRALSYNEQFF. The CDR3 DNA sequence: TGTGCCAGCAGCAAAACCTTTCCGACTAGCGGGAGGGCCCTGTCCTACAATGAGCAGTTCTTC.

There are many counts of this clone. The V call is TRBV6-4, the J call TRBJ2-1; 7 nucleotides line up with TRBD2. This CDR3 comprises 13 residues. Germline CDR1 reads MRHNA; CDR2 reads SNTAGT. V lost 0 bases, J lost 10 bases, and 3 bases stayed unmatched. Written as DNA, the CDR3 is TGTGCCAGCAGTGACTCCGAGACTAGCGAGCAGTTCTTC. This gives the protein CASSDSETSEQFF.

The chain joins TRBV5-1 to TRBJ1-1; a possible D gene is TRBD1 (5 bases). V was trimmed by 7 bases and J by 6 bases, leaving 19 bases between them. CDR1 is SGHRS and CDR2 is YFSETQ in the germline V gene. The CDR3 runs to 14 residues. The CDR3 is CASGSLEGRSEAFF. CDR3 DNA: TGCGCCAGCGGGAGTTTAGAGGGGAGGTCTGAAGCTTTCTTT.

The J gene is TRBJ2-2, the V gene TRBV7-9; TRBD1 is a possible D gene (6 bases). Germline CDR1 SEHNR, CDR2 FQNEAQ (reference sequence). The CDR3 spans 15 residues. V was trimmed by 5 bases and J by 1 base, leaving 11 bases between them. In nucleotides, the CDR3 is TGTGCCAGCAGCACTTCACAGGGGAACACCGGGGAGCTGTTTTTT. Residues: CASSTSQGNTGELFF. Supplemented by reference TRBV7-9 and TRBJ2-2, the full variable domain reads DTGVSQNPRHKITKRGQNVTFRCDPISEHNRLYWYRQTLGQGPEFLTYFQNEAQLEKSRLLSDRFSAERPKGSFSTLEIQRTEQGDSAMYLCASSTSQGNTGELFFGEGSRLTVL.

The chain employs TRBV27 and TRBJ1-2; a weak D match, TRBD1 (6 bases). Germline V gene data show CDR1 as MNHEY and CDR2 as SMNVEV (reference sequence). The CDR3 runs to 14 residues. The germline V and J ends were trimmed by 4 bases and 3 bases, with 12 bases remaining between them. CDR3 nucleotide sequence: TGTGCCAGCAGTTGGACAGCGGGGGACTATGGCTACACCTTC. Translating it yields CASSWTAGDYGYTF.